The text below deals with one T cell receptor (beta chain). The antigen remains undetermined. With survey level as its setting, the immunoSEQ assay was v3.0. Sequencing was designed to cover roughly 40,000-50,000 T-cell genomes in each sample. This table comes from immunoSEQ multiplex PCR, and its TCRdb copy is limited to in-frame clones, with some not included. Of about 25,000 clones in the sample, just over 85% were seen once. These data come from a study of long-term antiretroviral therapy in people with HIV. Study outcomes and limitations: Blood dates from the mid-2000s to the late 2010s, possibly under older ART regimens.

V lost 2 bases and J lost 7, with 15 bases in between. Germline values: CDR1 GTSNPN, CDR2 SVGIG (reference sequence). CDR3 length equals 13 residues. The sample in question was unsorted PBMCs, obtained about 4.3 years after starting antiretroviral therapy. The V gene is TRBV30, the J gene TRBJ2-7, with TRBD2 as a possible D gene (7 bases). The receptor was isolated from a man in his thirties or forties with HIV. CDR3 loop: CAWSRGGLKEQYF. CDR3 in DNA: TGTGCCTGGAGTAGGGGGGGTTTGAAGGAGCAGTACTTC.